The 24 T cell receptor beta chains listed next were all sequenced from one sample in a study of technical replicates of blood from a handful of donors. Only in-frame clones appear in the TCRdb table, and some are missing; sequencing was by immunoSEQ multiplex PCR. The sample has around 68,000 clones; 95% to 97% are singletons. The sequenced sample was T cells isolated from PBMCs. These receptors originate from a human donor in good health.

The chain uses TRBV5-1 and TRBJ1-1, with 10 bases lining up with TRBD1. CDR1 and CDR2 (germline): SGHRS, YFSETQ. V shed 4 bases, J shed 7 bases, and the junction held 10 bases outside the gene matches. The CDR3 length is 15 residues. Here the CDR3 DNA reads TGCGCCAGCAGCAATGGACAGGGGGAGGGTATTGAAGCTTTCTTT. It specifies CASSNGQGEGIEAFF.

The chain employs TRBV19 and TRBJ2-5; TRBD1 matches 12 bases. The length of the CDR3 is 15 residues. Germline lookup yields CDR1 LNHDA and CDR2 SQIVND (reference sequence). J was trimmed by 2 bases and V by 4 bases; bases with no gene match: 2. The DNA for the CDR3 is TGTGCCAGTAGTAGGGACAGGGGGCCTCAAGAGACCCAGTACTTC. Protein: CASSRDRGPQETQYF.

The count of this clone is one. The rearrangement links TRBV10-3 to TRBJ2-7; 7 bases are a match to TRBD1. Germline lookup yields CDR1 ENHRY and CDR2 SYGVKD. The ends lost 8 bases at V and 7 bases at J; junction bases unmatched: 17. The CDR3 covers 15 residues. CDR3 in DNA: TGTGCCATCGGCAGACAGGGAAGGTTTTCGGGGGAGCAGTACTTC. Translated: CAIGRQGRFSGEQYF.

V and J are TRBV7-6 and TRBJ2-7, with D perhaps TRBD1 (6 bases). The germline gives CDR1 SGHVS, CDR2 FNYEAQ. The CDR3 runs 14 residues. V lost 0 bases, J lost 3 bases, and 9 bases lay in between. The CDR3 region has the DNA TGTGCCAGCAGCTTAGCAGCAGGGGACTACGAGCAGTACTTC. Its translation: CASSLAAGDYEQYF.

The V call is TRBV11-2, the J call TRBJ2-7; D may be TRBD2 (5 bases). V was trimmed by 5 bases and J by 5 bases, leaving 19 bases between them. CDR1 and CDR2 from the germline V gene are SGHAT and FQNNGV. This CDR3 region has 15 residues. DNA of the CDR3: TGTGCCAGCAGCCTACTAGGCCCCGCAATAAACGAGCAGTACTTC. It is translated as CASSLLGPAINEQYF.

This chain connects TRBV11-2 to TRBJ1-1; D unclear. Trimming shortened V by 2 bases and J by 0 bases, and 10 bases separated the two germline ends. CDR1 and CDR2 from the germline V gene are SGHAT and FQNNGV. The CDR3 is 15 amino acids. DNA of the CDR3: TGTGCCAGCAGCTTAACTTCCGTAATGAACACTGAAGCTTTCTTT. It specifies CASSLTSVMNTEAFF.

V is TRBV10-2 and J is TRBJ2-7; 8 positions match TRBD1. CDR3 length: 15 residues. V dropped 6 bases and J dropped 0; count of bases not matched to a gene: 7. The germline V gene encodes CDR1 WSHSY and CDR2 SAAADI. The CDR3 DNA follows: TGCGCCAGCAGAGATAGACAGGGGAACTCCTACGAGCAGTACTTC. This codes for CASRDRQGNSYEQYF.

The chain combines TRBV29-1 with TRBJ2-7; perhaps TRBD1 as D (6 bases). The CDR3 covers 12 residues. V was trimmed by 6 bases and J by 6 bases, leaving 15 bases between them. Germline V gene sequence: CDR1 SQVTM, CDR2 ANQGSEA. The CDR3 DNA reads TGCAGCGTAGGAACAGGGACCCGCGAGCAGTACTTC. Translating gives CSVGTGTREQYF.

The J gene is TRBJ2-2, the V gene TRBV5-4; 7 nucleotides align to TRBD1. The germline gives CDR1 SGHNT, CDR2 YYREEE (reference sequence). Losses at the gene ends were 5 bases for V and 5 bases for J; bases not matched to a gene: 9. The CDR3 length is 15 residues. The DNA of the CDR3 is TGTGCCAGCAGGACAGGGCTGGGGAAGACCGGGGAGCTGTTTTTT. Translation gives CASRTGLGKTGELFF.

This rearrangement joins TRBV9 to TRBJ2-5; 9 bases align to TRBD2. This CDR3 comprises 15 residues. Germline V CDR1 and CDR2: SGDLS, YYNGEE. V lost 7 bases to trimming and J lost 1 base; unmatched junction nucleotides: 8. In DNA, the CDR3 is TGTGCCAGCTCACGGGCTAGCGGGATCCAAGAGACCCAGTACTTC. It is translated as CASSRASGIQETQYF.

The CDR3 is CASSTEAGPYNEQFF. Here the CDR3 DNA reads TGCGCCAGCAGCACCGAAGCGGGTCCCTACAATGAGCAGTTCTTC. The chain has TRBV5-1 and TRBJ2-1; D possibly corresponds to TRBD2 (6 bases). Trimming took off 4 bases at V and 2 bases at J, with 13 bases between the two ends. The germline CDR1 and CDR2 sequences are SGHRS and YFSETQ. The CDR3 sequence is 15 residues long.

This clone has only one observation. The chain has TRBV5-1 and TRBJ2-5, with D perhaps matching TRBD2 (6 bases). This CDR3 has 13 amino acids. With 2 bases removed from V and 4 bases from J, the gap between germline ends came to 9 bases. Germline V gene lookup returns CDR1 SGHRS and CDR2 YFSETQ. CDR3 region: CASSFNGGETQYF. The CDR3 nucleotides read TGCGCCAGCAGCTTTAACGGGGGAGAGACCCAGTACTTC. The variable domain in full, with the rest retrieved from reference TRBV5-1 and TRBJ2-5, is KAGVTQTPRYLIKTRGQQVTLSCSPISGHRSVSWYQQTPGQGLQFLFEYFSETQRNKGNFPGRFSGRQFSNSRSEMNVSTLELGDSALYLCASSFNGGETQYFGPGTRLLVL.

This sequence joins TRBV7-2 and TRBJ2-1; tentative D call: TRBD1 (5 bases). CDR3 length equals 15 residues. The V end was cut by 5 bases, the J end by 0 bases, with 11 bases between. Germline CDR1 and CDR2: SGHTA and FQGNSA. Here the CDR3 reads CASSVTGSSYNEQFF. The CDR3 DNA reads as TGTGCCAGCAGCGTAACAGGTAGCTCCTACAATGAGCAGTTCTTC.

The chain combines TRBV10-1 with TRBJ2-2; 9 bases align to TRBD2. The ends lost 4 bases at V and 0 bases at J; junction bases unmatched: 3. The length of the CDR3 is 16 residues. CDR1 and CDR2 (germline): WNHNN, SYGVQD (reference sequence). As DNA, the CDR3 is TGCGCCAGCAGTGTCTCTAGCGGGACGAACACCGGGGAGCTGTTTTTT. This codes for CASSVSSGTNTGELFF.

The chain carries TRBV27 and TRBJ2-2, with D possibly being TRBD1 (6 bases). V shed 8 bases and J shed 4 bases, with 14 bases lying between them. Germline CDR1 MNHEY, CDR2 SMNVEV (reference sequence). The CDR3 is 14 residues long. The CDR3, as DNA: TGTGCCAGCCAAGTTGTAGGGGGCACCGGGGAGCTGTTTTTT. It specifies CASQVVGGTGELFF.

The rearrangement joins TRBV9 to TRBJ2-1; D is unresolved. Germline V gives CDR1 SGDLS, CDR2 YYNGEE. The germline V and J ends were trimmed by 4 bases and 10 bases, with 12 bases remaining between them. The CDR3 runs to 12 residues. The CDR3 reads CASSLRLGEQFF. The CDR3 coding sequence is TGTGCCAGCAGCTTGCGACTTGGGGAGCAGTTCTTC. The whole variable domain, filled in from reference TRBV9 and TRBJ2-1, reads DSGVTQTPKHLITATGQRVTLRCSPRSGDLSVYWYQQSLDQGLQFLIQYYNGEERAKGNILERFSAQQFPDLHSELNLSSLELGDSALYFCASSLRLGEQFFGPGTRLTVL.

The rearrangement links TRBV9 to TRBJ2-7; D gene uncertain. Trimming left V 0 bases short and J 2 bases short, with 6 bases between. Per the germline V gene, CDR1 is SGDLS and CDR2 is YYNGEE. The CDR3 loop spans 13 amino acids. CDR3 DNA: TGTGCCAGCAGCGTAGGCGCCGCCTACGAGCAGTACTTC. It is translated as CASSVGAAYEQYF.

This clone was recorded once. The rearrangement joins TRBV11-2 to TRBJ2-1, with TRBD2 as a possible D gene (6 bases). Germline V gene sequence: CDR1 SGHAT, CDR2 FQNNGV. Deletions cut 5 bases from V and 10 bases from J, with 21 bases between. The CDR3 contains 15 residues. CDR3 nucleotide sequence: TGTGCCAGCAGCCGCGGGAACCAGCCCCGGGGGGAGCAGTTCTTC. Its translation is CASSRGNQPRGEQFF.

The chain has TRBV28 and TRBJ1-5, with unresolved D. The CDR3 contains 14 residues. The germline V gene encodes CDR1 MDHEN and CDR2 SYDVKM. The V and J ends lost 6 bases and 6 bases respectively, with 15 bases between them. CDR3 DNA sequence: TGTGCCAGCAGGCCGACGCGGGTCCGTCAGCCCCAGCATTTT. Translated, it gives CASRPTRVRQPQHF.

V is TRBV6-5 and J is TRBJ2-3; 11 bases are shared with TRBD2. V lost 4 bases and J lost 2; bases outside the gene matches: 5. The germline gives CDR1 MNHEY, CDR2 SVGAGI. The CDR3 loop spans 16 amino acids. CDR3 sequence reads: CASSSGLAEFTDTQYF. CDR3 DNA: TGTGCCAGCAGTTCGGGACTAGCGGAATTCACAGATACGCAGTATTTT.

A single count supports this clone. The V call is TRBV4-3, the J call TRBJ2-7, with TRBD2 identical over 7 bases. Looked up from germline, CDR1 is LGHNA and CDR2 is YSLEER. The CDR3 is 15 amino acids. After removal of 0 bases from V and 6 bases from J, the junction contained 8 bases not matched to a gene. CDR3 in DNA: TGCGCCAGCAGCCAAGATGGACTAGGTGGGGCCGAGCAGTACTTC. Translation gives CASSQDGLGGAEQYF.

The chain joins TRBV19 to TRBJ1-1; 7 bases match TRBD1. This CDR3 contains 15 residues. The trim removed 1 base at V and 5 bases at J, leaving 7 bases unmatched. Germline values: CDR1 LNHDA, CDR2 SQIVND (reference sequence). The CDR3 nucleotides are TGTGCCAGTAGTATAGCATGGCAGGGGGATACTGAAGCTTTCTTT. This codes for CASSIAWQGDTEAFF.

CDR3 in amino acids: CASRGANYGYTF. The CDR3 nucleotides read TGTGCCAGTCGGGGGGCGAACTATGGCTACACCTTC. The chain has TRBV7-2 and TRBJ1-2; TRBD1 is a possible D gene (6 bases). The CDR3 loop spans 12 amino acids. The V gene lost 9 bases and the J gene lost 2 bases, with 10 bases spanning the gap. CDR1 is SGHTA, CDR2 FQGNSA, per germline.

The rearrangement links TRBV11-2 to TRBJ1-2; D ambiguous. Per the germline V gene, CDR1 is SGHAT and CDR2 is FQNNGV. Trimming removed 1 base at V and 4 bases at J, with 7 bases between. This CDR3 contains 13 residues. CDR3 loop: CASSLGLFYGYTF. CDR3 DNA: TGTGCCAGCAGCTTAGGACTTTTCTATGGCTACACCTTC.